Presented here are 18 T cell receptor beta chains from one specimen sequenced in a study of cytotoxic CD8 clonotypes in ibrutinib-treated CLL. Assay used: immunoSEQ multiplex PCR; TCRdb lists only in-frame clones, some missing. The sample has 110,000 to 150,000 clones, 79% seen once. The specimen comprised PBMCs, sampled after 12 months of ibrutinib treatment. All receptors come from a human donor with chronic lymphocytic leukemia.

The rearrangement joins TRBV28 to TRBJ1-5, with D tentatively TRBD1 (5 bases). Germline assignment: CDR1 MDHEN and CDR2 SYDVKM. The ends were cut back, 8 bases at V and 2 bases at J, with 13 bases in the middle. This CDR3 comprises 14 residues. The CDR3 coding sequence is TGTGCCAGCCTGGGGGGACTAGGCAATCAGCCCCAGCATTTT. Its translation is CASLGGLGNQPQHF.

The chain combines TRBV6-5 with TRBJ2-1; D is ambiguous. The ends were cut back, 6 bases at V and 0 bases at J, with 9 bases in the middle. The V gene's germline CDR1 is MNHEY and CDR2 SVGAGI. The CDR3 runs 14 residues. This chain's CDR3 is CASSFMSSYNEQFF. The CDR3 DNA sequence: TGTGCCAGCAGCTTCATGAGCTCCTACAATGAGCAGTTCTTC.

V is TRBV28 and J is TRBJ2-2; D ambiguous. The V gene's germline CDR1 is MDHEN and CDR2 SYDVKM. The V end lost 4 bases, the J end lost 6 bases, and 9 bases lay between the germline ends. The CDR3 consists of 13 residues. CDR3 protein: CASSSSPPGELFF. DNA of the CDR3: TGTGCCAGCAGTTCTTCTCCTCCCGGGGAGCTGTTTTTT. The full variable domain, its missing parts supplied by reference TRBV28 and TRBJ2-2, is DVKVTQSSRYLVKRTGEKVFLECVQDMDHENMFWYRQDPGLGLRLIYFSYDVKMKEKGDIPEGYSVSREKKERFSLILESASTNQTSMYLCASSSSPPGELFFGEGSRLTVL.

The chain recombines TRBV19 with TRBJ2-1; D is unclear. There are 15 residues in the CDR3. V was trimmed by 4 bases and J by 5 bases, leaving 15 bases between them. Germline V lookup: CDR1 LNHDA, CDR2 SQIVND (reference sequence). CDR3 in DNA: TGTGCCAGTAGTACTTGGGAATCGAGGAACAATGAGCAGTTCTTC. Translation gives CASSTWESRNNEQFF.

This clone was seen just once. V is TRBV28 and J is TRBJ2-3; 10 positions agree with TRBD2. In germline, CDR1 is MDHEN, CDR2 SYDVKM. This CDR3 has 14 amino acids. V lost 6 bases and J lost 6; bases outside the gene matches: 6. The CDR3 here is CASSSSGRFDTQYF. Written as DNA, the CDR3 is TGTGCCAGCAGCTCTAGCGGGAGATTCGATACGCAGTATTTT.

The V call is TRBV30, the J call TRBJ2-7, with unresolved D. This CDR3 has 11 residues. V lost 3 bases and J 2 bases, leaving 5 bases between the germline ends. Germline-derived CDR1 and CDR2 are GTSNPN and SVGIG (reference sequence). In DNA form, the CDR3 reads TGTGCCTGGAGCGGCCCCTACGAGCAGTACTTC. Its translation: CAWSGPYEQYF. Full variable domain (outside the CDR3, taken from reference TRBV30 and TRBJ2-7): SQTIHQWPATLVQPVGSPLSLECTVEGTSNPNLYWYRQAAGRGLQLLFYSVGIGQISSEVPQNLSASRPQDRQFILSSKKLLLSDSGFYLCAWSGPYEQYFGPGTRLTVT.

The chain carries TRBV28 and TRBJ1-2; the D is unclear. CDR1 MDHEN and CDR2 SYDVKM come from the germline V gene. V gave up 2 bases and J gave up 1 base, with 11 bases separating them. The CDR3 runs to 15 residues. The CDR3 spells CASSLLDQYNYGYTF. As DNA, the CDR3 is TGTGCCAGCAGTTTACTTGACCAATATAACTATGGCTACACCTTC.

The V gene is TRBV19, the J gene TRBJ2-5; 10 bases line up with TRBD1. Germline V CDR1 and CDR2: LNHDA, SQIVND (reference sequence). The trim removed 5 bases at V and 4 bases at J, leaving 7 bases unmatched. This CDR3 has 15 residues. The CDR3 here is CASSPTGGVGETQYF. For the CDR3, the DNA is TGTGCCAGTAGTCCGACAGGGGGCGTTGGAGAGACCCAGTACTTC.

The chain has TRBV11-3 and TRBJ2-5; D may be TRBD1 (5 bases). The V end was cut by 1 base, the J end by 2 bases, with 11 bases between. CDR1 SGHNT and CDR2 YENEEA come from the germline V gene. This CDR3 comprises 15 residues. The CDR3, as DNA: TGTGCCAGCAGCTTAGGAGACAGCTATCAAGAGACCCAGTACTTC. This encodes CASSLGDSYQETQYF.

This sequence joins TRBV30 and TRBJ1-1; 7 bases map to TRBD1. The CDR3 length is 16 residues. Germline V CDR1 and CDR2: GTSNPN, SVGIG (reference sequence). Losses at the gene ends were 1 base for V and 5 bases for J; bases not matched to a gene: 13. CDR3 amino acids: CAWSDLDRTRWTEAFF. Written as DNA, the CDR3 is TGTGCCTGGAGTGACCTGGACAGGACGAGGTGGACTGAAGCTTTCTTT.

The chain combines TRBV4-1 with TRBJ2-1; no clear D. The CDR3 covers 12 residues. V lost 4 bases and J 4 bases, leaving 5 bases between the germline ends. The germline gives CDR1 MGHRA, CDR2 YSYEKL. The DNA of the CDR3 is TGCGCCAGCAGCCGGCCATACAATGAGCAGTTCTTC. This sequence encodes CASSRPYNEQFF.

The chain carries TRBV6-1 and TRBJ2-7, with 7 bases that match TRBD2. The CDR3 consists of 14 residues. V trimming: 4 bases; J trimming: 4 bases; junction bases outside the gene matches: 7. Germline V gene lookup returns CDR1 MNHNS and CDR2 SASEGT. The CDR3 protein is CASSASGLGYEQYF. In nucleotides, the CDR3 is TGTGCCAGCAGTGCTAGCGGACTTGGGTACGAGCAGTACTTC.

This clone occurred once. The chain uses TRBV27 and TRBJ2-2, with no clear D. The V gene lost 0 bases and the J gene lost 2 bases, with 10 bases spanning the gap. Germline CDR1 MNHEY, CDR2 SMNVEV (reference sequence). The CDR3 loop spans 16 amino acids. The DNA for the CDR3 is TGTGCCAGCAGTTTATCGAGTTGGTTAAACACCGGGGAGCTGTTTTTT. Translation gives CASSLSSWLNTGELFF.

The chain is built from TRBV11-2 and TRBJ2-7; a possible D gene is TRBD1 (6 bases). The CDR3 spans 13 residues. The germline V gene has CDR1 SGHAT and CDR2 FQNNGV. The V end was cut by 3 bases, the J end by 6 bases, with 12 bases between. The CDR3 bases are TGTGCCAGCAGCTTTTGGGGCAGGGGCGAGCAGTACTTC. It encodes CASSFWGRGEQYF.

The chain carries TRBV25-1 and TRBJ2-7, with 8 bases matching TRBD1. J was trimmed by 2 bases and V by 6 bases; bases with no gene match: 6. The germline V gene encodes CDR1 MGHDK and CDR2 SYGVNS. The CDR3 spans 14 residues. CDR3 residues: CASSGQGIPYEQYF. DNA for the CDR3: TGTGCCAGCAGCGGACAGGGAATCCCCTACGAGCAGTACTTC.

This chain uses TRBV15 with TRBJ2-7; D is perhaps TRBD1 (6 bases). The CDR3 loop spans 15 amino acids. Germline CDR1 LNHNV, CDR2 YYDKDF (reference sequence). V was shortened by 0 bases and J by 3 bases, with 12 bases between the two germline ends. CDR3 region: CATSREAQGSYEQYF. As DNA, the CDR3 is TGTGCCACCAGCAGAGAAGCGCAGGGGAGCTACGAGCAGTACTTC.

This rearrangement joins TRBV28 to TRBJ1-2; D is undetermined. CDR1 and CDR2 from the germline V gene are MDHEN and SYDVKM. V lost 4 bases, J lost 2 bases, and 5 bases lay in between. The CDR3 consists of 12 residues. Here the CDR3 reads CASSWENYGYTF. CDR3 nucleotide sequence: TGTGCCAGCAGTTGGGAGAACTATGGCTACACCTTC.

The DNA of the CDR3 is TGTGCCAGCGGAAGGGGACAGAACACCGGGGAGCTGTTTTTT. Translated, it gives CASGRGQNTGELFF. V usage is TRBV6-5 and J usage is TRBJ2-2, with a tentative D call TRBD1 (6 bases). Per germline, CDR1 MNHEY and CDR2 SVGAGI. The CDR3 has 14 residues. Trimming stripped 8 bases from V and 1 base from J, with 11 bases between.